The 13 T cell receptor beta chains below all came from one sample that was sequenced in a study of T cells in Graves' hyperthyroidism and ophthalmopathy. Amplification of TCR beta CDR3 regions was performed using RNA transcripts as template. HTBI primers were employed in a first-round RT-PCR of the TCR CDR3. MiXCR, run by TCRdb on the multiplex PCR reads, gives a single entry per CDR3 protein. The data show some 500,000 distinct CDR3 sequences, 24% seen once. Sequenced sample: blood. Source of these receptors: a woman in her thirties with Graves' ophthalmopathy.

In this sample, this clonotype turned up a few times. V and J are TRBV20-1 and TRBJ1-1; D is perhaps TRBD1 (6 bases). This CDR3 spans 17 amino acids. In germline, CDR1 is DFQATT, CDR2 SNEGSKA (reference sequence). V lost 4 bases, J lost 3 bases, and 24 bases lay in between. The CDR3 loop reads CSAMGPGGGRGDTEAFF. CDR3 sequence (DNA): TGCAGTGCTATGGGCCCTGGGGGGGGGCGCGGGGACACTGAAGCTTTCTTT.

This clonotype was seen ten or more times. The chain recombines TRBV6-2 or TRBV6-3 with TRBJ1-5, with D possibly TRBD1 on 6 matching bases. The germline V and J ends were trimmed by 5 bases and 8 bases, with 19 bases remaining between them. CDR1 and CDR2 (germline): MNHEY, SVGEGT. CDR3 length: 15 residues. In DNA form, the CDR3 reads TGTGCCAGCAGTGATAGGGGGGACCCCCTGGAGCCCCAGCATTTT. Translation: CASSDRGDPLEPQHF.

With respect to this clonotype: Since a much larger clone is just one base distant, this may be a read error. The CDR3 does not close with the conserved phenylalanine or tryptophan, likely indicating a read error. V is TRBV7-2 and J is TRBJ1-5; D not certain. CDR3 size: 14 residues. The germline V gene has CDR1 SGHTA and CDR2 FQGNSA. The V end lost 2 bases, the J end lost 7 bases, and 12 bases lay between the germline ends. The CDR3 DNA follows: TGTGCCAGCAGCTTAAGGACGGCAGGCCAGCCCCAGCATCTT. It specifies CASSLRTAGQPQHL.

This clonotype was seen many times. The chain combines TRBV18 with TRBJ1-2; D is unclear. The CDR3 spans 14 residues. CDR1 and CDR2 from the germline V gene are KGHSH and LQKENI. V gave up 0 bases and J gave up 8 bases, with 13 bases separating them. CDR3 DNA sequence: TGTGCCAGCTCACCACCAAACCGGGAGTCAGGCTACACCTTC. Residues: CASSPPNRESGYTF.

This clonotype came up a few times. J is TRBJ2-7 and V is TRBV3-1, with 7 positions matching TRBD1. Trimming took 2 bases from V and 0 from J; bases not matched to a gene: 4. In germline, CDR1 is LGHDT, CDR2 YNNKEL (reference sequence). The CDR3 contains 15 residues. CDR3 nucleotide sequence: TGTGCCAGCAGCCAATCGGGACAGAGCTCCTACGAGCAGTACTTC. Translated, it gives CASSQSGQSSYEQYF.

This clonotype was counted between two and nine times. This chain joins TRBV6-2 or TRBV6-3 and TRBJ2-7, with a weak D call TRBD1 (6 bases). The V gene lost 6 bases and the J gene lost 0 bases, with 15 bases spanning the gap. Germline lookup yields CDR1 MNHEY and CDR2 SVGEGT. This CDR3 has 15 amino acids. CDR3 sequence (DNA): TGTGCCAGCAGCATACCCGACAGGATCTCCTACGAGCAGTACTTC. Its protein product is CASSIPDRISYEQYF.

V usage is TRBV10-3 and J usage is TRBJ2-5; TRBD2 aligns across 11 bases. CDR3 size: 16 residues. With 4 bases clipped from V and 7 bases from J, the junction kept 11 bases outside the gene matches. CDR1 is ENHRY, CDR2 SYGVKD, per germline. In DNA form, the CDR3 reads TGTGCCATCAGTGTAAATAGCGGGGGGGGAACAGGGACCCAGTACTTC. It translates to CAISVNSGGGTGTQYF.

The chain combines TRBV27 with TRBJ1-2; 7 bases align to TRBD1. V shed 5 bases and J 4 bases; nucleotides not matched to a gene: 13. The CDR3 consists of 16 residues. Germline values: CDR1 MNHEY, CDR2 SMNVEV (reference sequence). The CDR3 region is CASSPRRVTGSYGYTF. CDR3 bases: TGTGCCAGCAGTCCGAGACGGGTGACAGGGTCCTATGGCTACACCTTC.

The rearrangement links TRBV12-3 or TRBV12-4 to TRBJ2-5; 8 positions agree with TRBD1. The V gene end was trimmed by 0 bases and the J gene end by 2 bases; junction bases not matched to a gene: 2. The length of the CDR3 is 15 residues. CDR3 loop: CASSLATGAQETQYF. CDR3 sequence (DNA): TGTGCCAGCAGTTTAGCGACAGGGGCTCAAGAGACCCAGTACTTC.

The V gene is TRBV15, the J gene TRBJ1-2; 11 nucleotides line up with TRBD1. Germline CDR1 is LNHNV and CDR2 is YYDKDF (reference sequence). CDR3 length: 16 residues. V shed 1 base, J shed 6 bases, and the junction held 7 bases outside the gene matches. The DNA for the CDR3 is TGTGCCACCAGCAGAGTTGGAGGACAGGGGGCGGATGGCTACACCTTC. Its translation is CATSRVGGQGADGYTF.

This clonotype came up many times. V and J are TRBV19 and TRBJ1-5; no clear D gene. The V gene lost 0 bases and the J gene lost 7 bases, with 16 bases spanning the gap. The V gene's germline CDR1 is LNHDA and CDR2 SQIVND (reference sequence). This CDR3 region has 16 residues. This chain's CDR3 is CASSIDKWTEAQPQHF. The CDR3 DNA sequence: TGTGCCAGTAGTATAGATAAGTGGACGGAAGCCCAGCCCCAGCATTTT.

The chain has TRBV7-2 and TRBJ1-1; 9 nucleotides align to TRBD1. With 1 base clipped from V and 10 bases from J, the junction kept 10 bases outside the gene matches. Germline CDR1 SGHTA, CDR2 FQGNSA. The CDR3 spans 15 residues. The CDR3, as DNA: TGTGCCAGCAGCTTAGTGGGGACAGGGATGGGGATAGCTTTCTTT. Amino acids: CASSLVGTGMGIAFF.

This clonotype was picked up many times. The chain couples TRBV7-6 to TRBJ1-2; D unresolved. V lost 3 bases and J lost 7, with 15 bases in between. This CDR3 has 14 residues. Per the germline V gene, CDR1 is SGHVS and CDR2 is FNYEAQ. CDR3 in DNA: TGTGCCAGCAGCTTTTCTCAAATTGGCGTTGGCTACACCTTC. Translation gives CASSFSQIGVGYTF.